One sample yielded the 18 T cell receptor beta chains listed below, sequenced in a study of cytomegalovirus exposure and HLA in healthy donors. The PCR used 60 Vbeta and 13 Jbeta primers. Produced via immunoSEQ multiplex PCR; TCRdb's table is partial and in-frame only. The data show about 90,000 clones, with roughly 84% seen just once and under 2.5% held by the top ten. The sequencing sample was made of PBMCs. The source is a man between 18 and 29 years old in good health and CMV-seronegative.

This clone appeared once. The chain joins TRBV15 to TRBJ1-5; tentative D call: TRBD1 (6 bases). This CDR3 contains 16 residues. Germline V gene data show CDR1 as LNHNV and CDR2 as YYDKDF (reference sequence). V was cut by 0 bases and J by 4 bases, with 13 bases left in between. CDR3 bases: TGTGCCACCAGCAGAGATCTATGGACAGATAATCAGCCCCAGCATTTT. This encodes CATSRDLWTDNQPQHF. Variable domain in full (rest from reference TRBV15 and TRBJ1-5): DAMVIQNPRYQVTQFGKPVTLSCSQTLNHNVMYWYQQKSSQAPKLLFHYYDKDFNNEADTPDNFQSRRPNTSFCFLDIRSPGLGDTAMYLCATSRDLWTDNQPQHFGDGTRLSIL.

This rearrangement joins TRBV30 to TRBJ2-1; TRBD2 agrees at 7 bases. CDR3 length: 16 amino acids. Trimming took 0 bases from V and 4 from J; bases not matched to a gene: 9. CDR1 is GTSNPN and CDR2 is SVGIG in the germline V gene (reference sequence). In DNA, the CDR3 is TGTGCCTGGAGTGTAGGTACGGGACTAATATACAATGAGCAGTTCTTC. Protein product: CAWSVGTGLIYNEQFF. Combining the CDR3 with reference TRBV30 and TRBJ2-1 gives the whole variable domain SQTIHQWPATLVQPVGSPLSLECTVEGTSNPNLYWYRQAAGRGLQLLFYSVGIGQISSEVPQNLSASRPQDRQFILSSKKLLLSDSGFYLCAWSVGTGLIYNEQFFGPGTRLTVL.

The gene calls are TRBV7-9 and TRBJ1-2; no clear D gene. Germline loops: CDR1 SEHNR, CDR2 FQNEAQ (reference sequence). Between the trimmed V and J ends, which lost 5 bases and 3 bases, there was a span of 4 bases. The CDR3 has 11 residues. DNA for the CDR3: TGTGCCAGCAGCCGAGACTATGGCTACACCTTC. Protein product: CASSRDYGYTF.

V usage is TRBV21-1 and J usage is TRBJ2-2; the table's D call, TRBD1, has no DNA check behind it. TRBV21-1 is a pseudogene locus. This CDR3 has 16 residues. CDR3 nucleotides: TGTGCCAGCAGCATCGACAGGGGCGACAACAGCGGGGAGCTGTTTTTT. Protein product: CASSIDRGDNSGELFF.

This sequence joins TRBV4-3 and TRBJ1-1; D gene ambiguous. This CDR3 spans 15 amino acids. Trimming took 1 base from V and 1 from J, leaving 10 bases between them. The germline CDR1 and CDR2 sequences are LGHNA and YSLEER. The CDR3 spells CASSQGWAGNTEAFF. The CDR3 coding sequence is TGCGCCAGCAGCCAAGGATGGGCTGGGAACACTGAAGCTTTCTTT.

The chain couples TRBV6-1 to TRBJ2-3; D is uncertain. The CDR3 is 14 residues long. V dropped 2 bases and J dropped 1 base, with 7 bases sitting between them. From germline, CDR1 is MNHNS and CDR2 SASEGT. In DNA, the CDR3 is TGTGCCAGCAGTGAAATTCAGGGCACAGATACGCAGTATTTT. This codes for CASSEIQGTDTQYF.

The rearrangement joins TRBV5-1 to TRBJ2-1; D possibly corresponds to TRBD1 (5 bases). The CDR3 contains 14 residues. Trimming left V 7 bases short and J 0 bases short, with 11 bases between. CDR1 and CDR2 (germline): SGHRS, YFSETQ. CDR3 nucleotide sequence: TGCGCCAGCGGAACAGGAGCCTCCTACAATGAGCAGTTCTTC. It is translated as CASGTGASYNEQFF.

The chain links TRBV27 to TRBJ2-3; weak D call: TRBD1 (6 bases). Per germline, CDR1 MNHEY and CDR2 SMNVEV (reference sequence). This CDR3 is built from 15 residues. V lost 4 bases and J 2 bases, leaving 13 bases between the germline ends. The CDR3 reads CASSSRQAYTDTQYF. The DNA of the CDR3 is TGTGCCAGCAGTTCCCGACAGGCCTACACAGATACGCAGTATTTT.

This rearrangement joins TRBV5-1 to TRBJ2-7, with TRBD2 identical over 7 bases. In germline, CDR1 is SGHRS, CDR2 YFSETQ. After removal of 0 bases from V and 3 bases from J, the junction contained 6 bases not matched to a gene. CDR3 size: 15 residues. The CDR3 nucleotides read TGCGCCAGCAGCTTGGGGGTAGCGGGTAACTACGAGCAGTACTTC. This sequence encodes CASSLGVAGNYEQYF. Full variable domain (missing parts from reference TRBV5-1 and TRBJ2-7): KAGVTQTPRYLIKTRGQQVTLSCSPISGHRSVSWYQQTPGQGLQFLFEYFSETQRNKGNFPGRFSGRQFSNSRSEMNVSTLELGDSALYLCASSLGVAGNYEQYFGPGTRLTVT.

This clone turned up a few times. This sequence joins TRBV6-5 and TRBJ2-7; 9 nucleotides align to TRBD2. V lost 4 bases to trimming and J lost 1 base; unmatched junction nucleotides: 5. CDR1 is MNHEY and CDR2 is SVGAGI in the germline V gene. This CDR3 is 15 amino acids long. This CDR3 is CASSWRLAASYEQYF. The CDR3 DNA follows: TGTGCCAGCAGTTGGCGACTAGCGGCTTCCTACGAGCAGTACTTC.

J is TRBJ2-3 and V is TRBV23-1, with a possible D match to TRBD2 (5 bases). Being an ORF, TRBV23-1 has a function that is uncertain. Deletions cut 4 bases from V and 2 bases from J, with 13 bases between. The CDR3 length is 15 residues. The CDR3, as DNA: TGCGCCAGCAGTCCCACGCCGGGGATCACAGATACGCAGTATTTT. This translates into CASSPTPGITDTQYF.

This clone has only one observation. The J gene is TRBJ2-3, the V gene TRBV7-2; D unclear. Trimming shortened V by 2 bases and J by 2 bases, and 14 bases separated the two germline ends. The CDR3 runs 16 residues. CDR1 and CDR2 (germline): SGHTA, FQGNSA. The CDR3 loop is CASSLSVSHVTDTQYF. The CDR3 coding sequence is TGTGCCAGCAGCTTAAGTGTTAGCCATGTCACAGATACGCAGTATTTT.

This clone was counted a single time. The rearrangement joins TRBV6-1 to TRBJ2-5; weak D call: TRBD1 (5 bases). With the DNA end fitting TRBJ2-7 better, the J assignment may be wrong. Germline V gives CDR1 MNHNS, CDR2 SASEGT. The CDR3 is made up of 16 amino acids. DNA of the CDR3: TGTGCCAGCAGTGAAGCAGGGCCAGGGTTATCCTACGAGCAGTACTTC. It specifies CASSEAGPGLSYEQYF.

The J gene is TRBJ2-7, the V gene TRBV25-1, with D uncertain. Trimming removed 3 bases from V and 0 bases from J, with 9 bases in between. The CDR3 totals 14 residues. Germline V gene sequence: CDR1 MGHDK, CDR2 SYGVNS. This chain's CDR3 is CASSEKASSYEQYF. DNA of the CDR3: TGTGCCAGCAGTGAGAAGGCTAGCTCCTACGAGCAGTACTTC.

The rearrangement joins TRBV7-2 to TRBJ2-1; D gene uncertain. The V gene lost 5 bases and the J gene lost 4 bases, with 6 bases spanning the gap. Looked up from germline, CDR1 is SGHTA and CDR2 is FQGNSA. The CDR3 is 12 residues long. CDR3 protein: CASSPRYNEQFF. For the CDR3, the DNA is TGTGCCAGCAGCCCGAGGTACAATGAGCAGTTCTTC. Full variable domain (rest looked up from reference TRBV7-2 and TRBJ2-1): GAGVSQSPSNKVTEKGKDVELRCDPISGHTALYWYRQSLGQGLEFLIYFQGNSAPDKSGLPSDRFSAERTGGSVSTLTIQRTQQEDSAVYLCASSPRYNEQFFGPGTRLTVL.

The chain links TRBV15 to TRBJ2-2; D might be TRBD2 (6 bases). CDR1 and CDR2 (germline): LNHNV, YYDKDF (reference sequence). The CDR3 is 15 amino acids. Deletions cut 3 bases from V and 0 bases from J, with 8 bases between. DNA of the CDR3: TGTGCCACCAGCAGTGGGGGGACGAACACCGGGGAGCTGTTTTTT. Amino acid sequence: CATSSGGTNTGELFF.

The chain is built from TRBV7-8 and TRBJ2-7, with a weak D call TRBD1 (6 bases). This CDR3 spans 15 amino acids. Looked up from germline, CDR1 is SGHVS and CDR2 is FQNEAQ. V lost 1 base, J lost 4 bases, and 14 bases lay in between. CDR3 DNA sequence: TGTGCCAGCAGCTTAGTCGTGGGACATGTGTACGAGCAGTACTTC. It yields the protein CASSLVVGHVYEQYF. Supplemented by reference TRBV7-8 and TRBJ2-7, the full variable domain reads GAGVSQSPRYKVAKRGQDVALRCDPISGHVSLFWYQQALGQGPEFLTYFQNEAQLDKSGLPSDRFFAERPEGSVSTLKIQRTQQEDSAVYLCASSLVVGHVYEQYFGPGTRLTVT.

This chain links TRBV5-1 with TRBJ2-1, with D perhaps TRBD2 (5 bases). CDR3 length equals 11 residues. The germline V and J ends were trimmed by 2 bases and 15 bases, with 12 bases remaining between them. CDR1 is SGHRS and CDR2 is YFSETQ in the germline V gene. The CDR3 DNA follows: TGCGCCAGCAGCTTCAGCGGACCCCCGTTCTTC. Protein: CASSFSGPPFF. Complete variable domain (other parts from reference TRBV5-1 and TRBJ2-1): KAGVTQTPRYLIKTRGQQVTLSCSPISGHRSVSWYQQTPGQGLQFLFEYFSETQRNKGNFPGRFSGRQFSNSRSEMNVSTLELGDSALYLCASSFSGPPFFGPGTRLTVL.